This T cell receptor beta chain stems from a study of CD8 T cells in Susac syndrome. After extraction with the RNeasy kit, roughly 0.5 to 1 ug of the RNA was reverse transcribed using random hexamers. One entry per CDR3 protein results from TCRdb running MiXCR on the immunoSEQ multiplex PCR reads. The sample contains 170,000 or so distinct CDR3 sequences, 85% to 95% of which appear only once. There are 13 residues in the CDR3. Germline V gene lookup returns CDR1 MNHEY and CDR2 SMNVEV (reference sequence). Trimming pared 3 bases from V and 4 bases from J, leaving 10 bases between. This clonotype has more than one count but fewer than ten. Relapsing-remitting disease, either stable or active, was present in the treatment-naive patients who were the multiple sclerosis controls. The authors negatively isolated CD8+ and CD4+ T cells and FACS-enriched TEMRA cells.

The material sequenced was CD8+ T cells from PBMCs. This rearrangement joins TRBV27 to TRBJ2-7; D is unresolved. The source is a human donor with multiple sclerosis. CDR3 in amino acids: CASSLGFAYEQYF. DNA of the CDR3: TGTGCCAGCAGTTTGGGGTTCGCGTACGAGCAGTACTTC.